This entry lists 7 T cell receptor beta chains sequenced from one sample in a study of human T cells and chemical hapten exposure. The sample's time point: patch test 3, about 24 weeks after DPC sensitization. The treatment was: therapeutic diphenylcyclopropenone sensitization with weekly scalp DPC. Via MiXCR, TCRdb re-called the RACE reads, giving one row per CDR3 protein. The sample holds fewer than 80,000 distinct CDR3 sequences, about 11% seen once. Material: whole blood, obtained in connection with sensitization to the hapten diphenylcyclopropenone (DPC). The receptors here all came from a woman in her twenties or thirties with alopecia areata. Some clones in this sample may be carry-over from other donors' samples.

Only a few counts were recorded for this clonotype. The genes are TRBV12-3 or TRBV12-4 and TRBJ1-5; unclear D gene. The CDR3 covers 12 residues. V gave up 2 bases and J gave up 7 bases, with 6 bases separating them. CDR3 sequence: CASSLMVQPQHF. CDR3 in DNA: TGTGCCAGCAGTTTAATGGTGCAGCCCCAGCATTTT.

This clonotype was picked up many times. The chain employs TRBV6-5 and TRBJ1-4; D possibly corresponds to TRBD1 (5 bases). Germline V CDR1 and CDR2: MNHEY, SVGAGI. The V end lost 6 bases, the J end lost 7 bases, and 15 bases lay between the germline ends. This CDR3 contains 14 residues. The CDR3 loop is CASSWDASGEKLFF. CDR3 nucleotides: TGTGCCAGCAGCTGGGACGCGAGTGGTGAAAAACTGTTTTTT.

Many counts were recorded for this clonotype. The CDR3 DNA sequence: TGTGCCACCGGGCAGCACACTGAAGCTTTCTTT. Amino acid sequence: CATGQHTEAFF. This sequence joins TRBV24-1 and TRBJ1-1; D is unclear. Germline CDR1 KGHDR, CDR2 SFDVKD. The CDR3 length is 11 residues. The V end lost 9 bases, the J end lost 3 bases, and 7 bases lay between the germline ends.

This clonotype has only a few counts. The chain is built from TRBV7-2 and TRBJ1-3; 7 nucleotides line up with TRBD1. Unmatched junction bases numbered 8, after V lost 6 bases and J lost 0 bases. Germline CDR1 SGHTA, CDR2 FQGNSA. The CDR3 is 16 amino acids. In nucleotides, the CDR3 is TGTGCCAGCAGTCAAGCACAGGGGCACTCTGGAAACACCATATATTTT. Its protein is CASSQAQGHSGNTIYF.

The rearrangement links TRBV20-1 to TRBJ2-7; possible D gene TRBD2, 6 bases. V lost 6 bases, J lost 3 bases, and 15 bases lay in between. The germline CDR1 and CDR2 sequences are DFQATT and SNEGSKA (reference sequence). This CDR3 contains 13 residues. The CDR3 loop reads CSARPGTVYEQYF. Here the CDR3 DNA reads TGCAGTGCCAGACCCGGGACTGTCTACGAGCAGTACTTC.

This clonotype was observed at least ten times. J is TRBJ2-2 and V is TRBV12-3 or TRBV12-4, with D unresolved. CDR3 length: 12 amino acids. The V end was cut by 4 bases, the J end by 7 bases, with 7 bases between. DNA of the CDR3: TGTGCCAGCAGTTCGGACGGCGGGGAGCTGTTTTTT. It specifies CASSSDGGELFF.

This clonotype was found a few times. The CDR3 sequence: CASSVRDSKVGNNEKLFF. The CDR3 DNA follows: TGTGCCAGTAGTGTCCGGGACAGCAAGGTTGGGAATAATGAAAAACTGTTTTTT. V usage is TRBV19 and J usage is TRBJ1-4; 7 bases fit TRBD1. V lost 5 bases and J lost 4; bases outside the gene matches: 16. Germline lookup yields CDR1 LNHDA and CDR2 SQIVND (reference sequence). The CDR3 sequence is 18 residues long.